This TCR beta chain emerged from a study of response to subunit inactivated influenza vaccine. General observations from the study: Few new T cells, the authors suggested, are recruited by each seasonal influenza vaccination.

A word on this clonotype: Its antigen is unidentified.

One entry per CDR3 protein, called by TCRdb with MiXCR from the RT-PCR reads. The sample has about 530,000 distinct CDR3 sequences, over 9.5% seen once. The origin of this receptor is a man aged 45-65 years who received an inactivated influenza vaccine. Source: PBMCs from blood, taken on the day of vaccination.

CDR3 region: CSVDNSYEQYF. In nucleotides, the CDR3 is TGCAGCGTCGACAATAGCTACGAGCAGTACTTC. This chain uses TRBV29-1 with TRBJ2-7, with D uncertain. Trimming removed 6 bases from V and 3 bases from J, with 9 bases in between. CDR1 is SQVTM and CDR2 is ANQGSEA in the germline V gene. The CDR3 is 11 amino acids.